The 11 T cell receptor beta chains below were found in one sample sequenced in a study of blood T cell repertoires in COVID-19. Sequencing used immunoSEQ multiplex PCR; TCRdb keeps in-frame clones, though not all of them. There are 250,000 to 300,000 clones in the sample; 84% occur only once, and roughly 4% lies in the top ten. The sequencing input was PBMCs or T cells enriched from blood (not recorded which). Receptors originate from a man aged 30 to 45 with acute COVID-19.

The chain links TRBV2 to TRBJ1-1, with D possibly being TRBD1 (5 bases). The CDR3 has 13 residues. V dropped 3 bases and J dropped 6 bases, with 11 bases sitting between them. Germline V gene lookup returns CDR1 SNHLY and CDR2 FYNNEI. The CDR3 loop reads CASSDKGDSEAFF. The CDR3 coding sequence is TGTGCCAGCAGTGATAAAGGGGATTCTGAAGCTTTCTTT.

V is TRBV5-4 and J is TRBJ2-5; 12 bases fit TRBD2. The trim removed 4 bases at V and 5 bases at J, leaving 9 bases unmatched. CDR1 SGHNT and CDR2 YYREEE come from the germline V gene (reference sequence). The CDR3 runs 16 residues. The CDR3 sequence: CASSGRLAGDGETQYF. The CDR3 nucleotides are TGTGCCAGCAGCGGCAGACTAGCGGGGGATGGGGAGACCCAGTACTTC.

The rearrangement uses TRBV10-3 and TRBJ2-3; D is undetermined. The CDR3 covers 14 residues. Germline lookup yields CDR1 ENHRY and CDR2 SYGVKD. Trimming removed 6 bases at V and 2 bases at J, with 12 bases between. The CDR3 bases are TGTGCCATCAGGCGGAGCGTTCTCACAGATACGCAGTATTTT. Protein product: CAIRRSVLTDTQYF.

The chain combines TRBV2 with TRBJ2-1, with TRBD1 identical over 9 bases. With V trimmed by 10 bases and J by 0 bases, 4 bases remained unmatched. Germline CDR1 is SNHLY and CDR2 is FYNNEI. The CDR3 loop spans 14 amino acids. CDR3 loop: CANDRGSSYNEQFF. The CDR3 bases are TGTGCCAACGACAGGGGGAGCTCCTACAATGAGCAGTTCTTC.

This clone was seen more than once but under ten times. The V and J genes are TRBV28 and TRBJ2-7; TRBD1 aligns across 9 bases. CDR3 size: 13 residues. With 4 bases clipped from V and 7 bases from J, the junction kept 5 bases outside the gene matches. Germline V CDR1 and CDR2: MDHEN, SYDVKM. CDR3 nucleotide sequence: TGTGCCAGCAGTTACGGGACAGGGCGTGAGCAGTACGTC. This codes for CASSYGTGREQYV.

The chain recombines TRBV28 with TRBJ2-1; maybe TRBD1 (5 bases). This CDR3 is 15 amino acids long. V was shortened by 6 bases and J by 0 bases, with 12 bases between the two germline ends. Germline lookup yields CDR1 MDHEN and CDR2 SYDVKM. CDR3 sequence reads: CASRETVSSYNEQFF. Here the CDR3 DNA reads TGTGCCAGCAGGGAGACAGTCAGCTCCTACAATGAGCAGTTCTTC.

As for this clone: Other DNA sequences from this sample encode an identical CDR3 as well. The V call is TRBV28, the J call TRBJ1-1; D might be TRBD1 (5 bases). Germline V gene lookup returns CDR1 MDHEN and CDR2 SYDVKM. The CDR3 extends over 13 amino acids. Trimming took off 6 bases at V and 3 bases at J, with 11 bases between the two ends. The DNA of the CDR3 is TGTGCCAGCAGGGGGCAGGGCGACACTGAAGCTTTCTTT. Its protein is CASRGQGDTEAFF. The entire variable domain, with the rest obtained from reference TRBV28 and TRBJ1-1, is as follows: DVKVTQSSRYLVKRTGEKVFLECVQDMDHENMFWYRQDPGLGLRLIYFSYDVKMKEKGDIPEGYSVSREKKERFSLILESASTNQTSMYLCASRGQGDTEAFFGQGTRLTVV.

This sequence joins TRBV7-8 and TRBJ1-1; no clear D gene. The germline gives CDR1 SGHVS, CDR2 FQNEAQ. V lost 2 bases, J lost 8 bases, and 15 bases lay in between. This CDR3 contains 14 residues. The CDR3 DNA sequence: TGTGCCAGCAGCTTAACGAGTGGTTCTTCCGAAGCTTTCTTT. This encodes CASSLTSGSSEAFF. Combining the CDR3 with reference TRBV7-8 and TRBJ1-1 gives the whole variable domain GAGVSQSPRYKVAKRGQDVALRCDPISGHVSLFWYQQALGQGPEFLTYFQNEAQLDKSGLPSDRFFAERPEGSVSTLKIQRTQQEDSAVYLCASSLTSGSSEAFFGQGTRLTVV.

The J gene is TRBJ2-3, the V gene TRBV6-1; TRBD2 might be the D (5 bases). Trimming pared 2 bases from V and 5 bases from J, leaving 11 bases between. This CDR3 region has 14 residues. Germline CDR1 MNHNS, CDR2 SASEGT. CDR3 in amino acids: CASSEPGLGDTQYF. The CDR3 DNA reads as TGTGCCAGCAGTGAACCGGGGTTGGGAGATACGCAGTATTTT.

The chain uses TRBV14 and TRBJ1-4; 7 bases line up with TRBD1. Germline CDR1 reads SGHDN; CDR2 reads FVKESK. The CDR3 has 16 amino acids. Trimming removed 4 bases from V and 5 bases from J; junction bases left unmatched: 10. The CDR3 spells CASSLSVGRGNEKLFF. The DNA for the CDR3 is TGTGCCAGCAGCCTAAGCGTTGGCAGGGGGAATGAAAAACTGTTTTTT.

CDR3 loop: CASSPNRGRDTQYF. CDR3 DNA sequence: TGTGCCAGCAGCCCCAACAGGGGGCGAGATACGCAGTATTTT. The chain employs TRBV11-2 and TRBJ2-3; 9 nucleotides align to TRBD1. Germline values: CDR1 SGHAT, CDR2 FQNNGV. J was trimmed by 5 bases and V by 5 bases; bases with no gene match: 5. This CDR3 region has 14 residues.